This T cell receptor beta chain originates from a study of shared clonotypes between healthy human individuals. Background on the study: CD4 naive and memory got three plates each, CD8 naive two, CD8 memory one.

This clone was found once. Naive CD8 cells comprised CD45RO-negative, CCR7-positively selected cells, excluding terminally differentiated effector memory CD45RA+ cells. Caucasian adults living in Nashville, Tennessee, provided all samples. Approximately 30,000 T cell genomes (around 200 ng DNA) went into each sorted-subset replicate. Clones were read by immunoSEQ multiplex PCR, and TCRdb kept only the in-frame ones, dropping some. The table has some 1,900,000 clones, about 95% seen once; the top ten hold 1.2%. The sample consisted of naive CD8+ T cells sorted from blood. The receptor's source is a man in his late teens or twenties in good health.

The CDR3 DNA is TGTGCCAGCGGGGACAGGGGACCAGATACGCAGTATTTT. This codes for CASGDRGPDTQYF. The chain links TRBV6-5 to TRBJ2-3; 10 positions agree with TRBD1. This CDR3 has 13 amino acids. Germline V gene lookup returns CDR1 MNHEY and CDR2 SVGAGI. V trimming: 8 bases; J trimming: 4 bases; junction bases outside the gene matches: 3.